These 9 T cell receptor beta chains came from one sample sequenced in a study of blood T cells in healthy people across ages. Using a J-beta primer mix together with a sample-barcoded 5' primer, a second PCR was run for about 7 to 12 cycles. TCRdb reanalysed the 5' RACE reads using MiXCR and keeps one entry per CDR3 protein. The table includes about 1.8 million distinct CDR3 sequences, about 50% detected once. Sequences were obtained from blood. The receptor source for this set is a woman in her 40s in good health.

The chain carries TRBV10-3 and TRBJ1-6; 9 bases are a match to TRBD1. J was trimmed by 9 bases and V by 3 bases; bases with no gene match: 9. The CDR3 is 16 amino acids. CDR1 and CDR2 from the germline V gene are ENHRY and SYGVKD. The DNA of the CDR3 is TGTGCCATCAGTGAATTGGGACAGGGCGAAAGTTCACCCCTCCACTTT. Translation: CAISELGQGESSPLHF.

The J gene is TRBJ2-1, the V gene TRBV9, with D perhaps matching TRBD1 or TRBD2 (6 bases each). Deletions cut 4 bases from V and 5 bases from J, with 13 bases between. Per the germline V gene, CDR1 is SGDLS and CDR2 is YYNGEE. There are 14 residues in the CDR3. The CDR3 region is CASSTGARDNEQFF. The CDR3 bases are TGTGCCAGCAGCACGGGGGCTAGGGACAATGAGCAGTTCTTC.

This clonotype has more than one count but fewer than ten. This CDR3 reads CASSLRGHRYF. In DNA form, the CDR3 reads TGTGCCAGCAGCCTCCGGGGTCACCGGTACTTC. This chain connects TRBV7-3 to TRBJ2-4; D is possibly TRBD2 (5 bases). Trimming left V 5 bases short and J 15 bases short, with 14 bases between. Germline V CDR1 and CDR2: SGHTA, FQGTGA. This CDR3 contains 11 residues.

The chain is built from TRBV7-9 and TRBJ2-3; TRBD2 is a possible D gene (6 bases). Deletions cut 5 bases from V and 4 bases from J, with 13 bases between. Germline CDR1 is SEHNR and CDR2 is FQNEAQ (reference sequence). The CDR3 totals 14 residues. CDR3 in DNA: TGTGCCAGCAGCACCCAGGGACTCTCAGATACGCAGTATTTT. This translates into CASSTQGLSDTQYF. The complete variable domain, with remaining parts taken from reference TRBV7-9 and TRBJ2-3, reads DTGVSQNPRHKITKRGQNVTFRCDPISEHNRLYWYRQTLGQGPEFLTYFQNEAQLEKSRLLSDRFSAERPKGSFSTLEIQRTEQGDSAMYLCASSTQGLSDTQYFGPGTRLTVL.

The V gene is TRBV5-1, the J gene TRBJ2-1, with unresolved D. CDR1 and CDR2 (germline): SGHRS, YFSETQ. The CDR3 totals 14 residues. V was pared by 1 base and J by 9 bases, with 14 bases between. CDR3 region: CASSLSDGLGEQFF. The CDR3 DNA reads TGCGCCAGCAGCTTGAGTGACGGTTTGGGTGAGCAGTTCTTC.

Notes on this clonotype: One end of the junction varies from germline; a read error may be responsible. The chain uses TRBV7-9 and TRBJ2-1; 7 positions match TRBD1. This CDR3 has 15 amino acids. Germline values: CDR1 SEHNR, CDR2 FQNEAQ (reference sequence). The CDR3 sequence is CTSPGGPGFYNEQFF. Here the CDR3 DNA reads TGTACCAGCCCAGGGGGACCCGGCTTTTACAATGAGCAGTTCTTC.

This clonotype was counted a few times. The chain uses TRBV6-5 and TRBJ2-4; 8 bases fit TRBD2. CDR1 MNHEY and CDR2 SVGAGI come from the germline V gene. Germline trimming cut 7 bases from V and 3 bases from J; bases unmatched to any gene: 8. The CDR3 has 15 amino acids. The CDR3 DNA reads TGTGCCAGCACGCCGGGAGGGCTGGGCAAAAACATTCAGTACTTC. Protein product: CASTPGGLGKNIQYF.

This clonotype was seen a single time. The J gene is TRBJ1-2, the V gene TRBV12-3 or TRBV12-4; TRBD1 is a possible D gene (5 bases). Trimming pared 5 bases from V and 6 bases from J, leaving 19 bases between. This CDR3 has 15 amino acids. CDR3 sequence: CASSHPNSGANGYTF. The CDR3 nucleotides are TGTGCCAGCAGTCATCCTAACTCCGGGGCCAATGGCTACACCTTC.

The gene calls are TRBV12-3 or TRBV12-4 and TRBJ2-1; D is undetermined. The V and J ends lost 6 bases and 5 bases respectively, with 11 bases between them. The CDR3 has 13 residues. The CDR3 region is CASRPSLDNEQFF. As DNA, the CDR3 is TGTGCCAGCAGACCGTCGCTCGACAATGAGCAGTTCTTC.